This T cell receptor (beta chain) was retrieved from a study of identical twins. Points from the study as a whole: Abundant beta clonotypes from cord blood bore fewer insertions; memory repertoires lacked this pattern.

Concerning this clonotype: As yet, its antigen is unknown.

TCRdb itself ran the 5' RACE reads through MiXCR, one entry per CDR3 protein. In the table there are about 1.7 million distinct CDR3 sequences, 25% to 35% of which are singletons. CDR1 is MNHNS and CDR2 is SASEGT in the germline V gene. The CDR3 extends over 15 amino acids. Trimming left V 6 bases short and J 2 bases short, with 17 bases between. The donor group consisted entirely of healthy Caucasians. The sample taken for sequencing was cord blood. The sequence was obtained from a newborn girl in good health. This chain uses TRBV6-1 with TRBJ2-7; D may correspond to TRBD1 or TRBD2 (5 bases each). CDR3 residues: CASREAGTSTYEQYF. For the CDR3, the DNA is TGTGCCAGCAGAGAGGCCGGGACGTCCACCTACGAGCAGTACTTC.